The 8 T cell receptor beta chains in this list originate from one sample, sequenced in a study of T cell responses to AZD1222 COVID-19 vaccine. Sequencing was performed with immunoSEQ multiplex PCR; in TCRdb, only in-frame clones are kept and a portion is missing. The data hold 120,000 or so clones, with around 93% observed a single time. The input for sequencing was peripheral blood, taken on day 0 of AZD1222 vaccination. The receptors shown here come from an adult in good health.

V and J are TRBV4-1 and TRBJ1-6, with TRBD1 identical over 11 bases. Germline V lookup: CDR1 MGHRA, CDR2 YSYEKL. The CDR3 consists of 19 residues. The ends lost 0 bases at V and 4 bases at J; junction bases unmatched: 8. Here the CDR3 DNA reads TGCGCCAGCAGCCAAGAGAGGACAGGGGGCCAGTTTTATAATTCACCCCTCCACTTT. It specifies CASSQERTGGQFYNSPLHF.

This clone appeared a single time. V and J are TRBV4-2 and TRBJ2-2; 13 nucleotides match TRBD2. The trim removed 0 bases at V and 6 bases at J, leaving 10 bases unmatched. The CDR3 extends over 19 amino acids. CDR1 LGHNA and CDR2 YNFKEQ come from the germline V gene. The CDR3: CASSQDFEGLAGLAGELFF. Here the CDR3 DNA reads TGTGCCAGCAGCCAAGATTTTGAGGGACTAGCGGGACTGGCCGGGGAGCTGTTTTTT.

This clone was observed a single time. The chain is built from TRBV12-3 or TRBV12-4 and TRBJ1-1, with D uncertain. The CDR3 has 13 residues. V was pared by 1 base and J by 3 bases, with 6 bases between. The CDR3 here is CASSLGTYTEAFF. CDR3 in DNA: TGTGCCAGCAGTTTAGGAACCTACACTGAAGCTTTCTTT.

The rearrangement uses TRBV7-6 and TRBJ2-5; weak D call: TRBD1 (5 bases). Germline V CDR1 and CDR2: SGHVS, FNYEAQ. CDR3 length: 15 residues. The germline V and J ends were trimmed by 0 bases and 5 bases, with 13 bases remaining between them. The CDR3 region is CASSLAHSGLETQYF. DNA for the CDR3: TGTGCCAGCAGCTTAGCGCATTCAGGGTTGGAGACCCAGTACTTC.

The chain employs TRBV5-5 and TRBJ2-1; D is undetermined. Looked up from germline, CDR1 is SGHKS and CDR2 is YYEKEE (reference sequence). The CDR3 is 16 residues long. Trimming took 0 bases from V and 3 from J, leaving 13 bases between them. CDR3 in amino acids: CASSLDHLEVYNEQFF. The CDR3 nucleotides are TGTGCCAGCAGCTTGGACCACCTTGAAGTCTACAATGAGCAGTTCTTC.

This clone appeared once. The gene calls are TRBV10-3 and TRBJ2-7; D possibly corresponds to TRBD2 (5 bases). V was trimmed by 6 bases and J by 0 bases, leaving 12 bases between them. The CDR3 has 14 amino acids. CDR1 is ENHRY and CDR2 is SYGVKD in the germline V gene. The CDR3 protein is CAISTRTASYEQYF. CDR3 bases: TGTGCCATCAGCACTAGGACGGCCTCCTACGAGCAGTACTTC.

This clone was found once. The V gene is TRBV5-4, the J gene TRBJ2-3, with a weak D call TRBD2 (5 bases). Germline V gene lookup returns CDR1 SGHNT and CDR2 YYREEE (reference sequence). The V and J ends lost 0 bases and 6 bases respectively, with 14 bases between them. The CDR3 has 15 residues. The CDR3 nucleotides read TGTGCCAGCAGCTTGGTCGGGGATTGGGTGGATACGCAGTATTTT. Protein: CASSLVGDWVDTQYF.

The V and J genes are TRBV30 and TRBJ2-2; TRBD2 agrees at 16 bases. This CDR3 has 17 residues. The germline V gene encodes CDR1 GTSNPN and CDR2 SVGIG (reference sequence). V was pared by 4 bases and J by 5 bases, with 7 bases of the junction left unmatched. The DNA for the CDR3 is TGTGCCTGGACGGGACTAGCGGGAGGGCTTGGGACCGGGGAGCTGTTTTTT. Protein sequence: CAWTGLAGGLGTGELFF.